The source of this T cell receptor beta chain is a study of CD8 T cells in ankylosing spondylitis. Regarding the study as a whole: Within peripheral blood, clones linked to disease were CD8+ and relatively rare. Past studies reported some motif variants in reactive arthritis synovial fluid and blood.

This clonotype was observed a handful of times. Its antigen is as yet unknown. Quantitative barcoded 5'-RACE was used to prepare TCR beta libraries. Each CDR3 protein is one row after TCRdb ran MiXCR on the 5' RACE reads. This sample has over 30,000 distinct CDR3 sequences; over 10% occur once, and the top ten carry 32%. Germline assignment: CDR1 SGHDN and CDR2 FVKESK. This CDR3 is 15 amino acids long. Deletions cut 2 bases from V and 1 base from J, with 11 bases between. The chain couples TRBV14 to TRBJ1-1; no clear D gene. Sequencing was performed on synovial fluid, either unsorted or a sorted T cell fraction (not recorded which). This sequence was found in a male donor with ankylosing spondylitis. The CDR3 DNA reads TGTGCCAGCAGCCAAAAGTTTACAGAGAACACTGAAGCTTTCTTT. It yields the protein CASSQKFTENTEAFF.